Listed below are T cell receptor beta chains from one sample, sequenced in a study of T cell responses to AZD1222 COVID-19 vaccine. The repertoire was sequenced with immunoSEQ multiplex PCR; TCRdb's copy has only in-frame clones and lacks some. The sample shows roughly 120,000 clones, roughly 87% of them seen only once. The material sequenced was peripheral blood, taken on day 0 of AZD1222 vaccination. The receptors originated from an adult in good health. CDR3s include the opening cysteine and the closing phenylalanine or tryptophan. D genes are given only for firm matches. Size tells how often a clone was seen (once, few, many) or the class of an expanded clone, and some rows leave it out.

14	NA	NA	TRBV7-9	TRBJ2-7	CASSLGTVSYEQYF	TGTGCCAGCAGCTTAGGGACAGTCTCCTACGAGCAGTACTTC
13	TRBD1	medium-sized	TRBV18	TRBJ2-7	CASSGQGRDEQYF	TGTGCCAGCTCAGGACAGGGTAGGGACGAGCAGTACTTC
15	TRBD1	NA	TRBV27	TRBJ1-6	CASSRTGQGWSPLHF	TGTGCCAGCAGCCGGACAGGACAAGGTTGGTCACCCCTCCACTTT
15	TRBD1	few	TRBV13	TRBJ2-7	CASSFTGAHSYEQYF	TGTGCCAGCAGCTTTACAGGGGCCCACTCCTACGAGCAGTACTTC
15	NA	once	TRBV7-7	TRBJ1-3	CASSAGRSSGNTIYF	TGTGCTAGCAGCGCGGGACGGTCCTCTGGAAACACCATATATTTT
13	NA	NA	TRBV19	TRBJ2-1	CATRRDTYNEQFF	TGTGCCACCCGAAGGGACACCTACAATGAGCAGTTCTTC
15	NA	NA	TRBV19	TRBJ2-7	CASSRGVGPQGEQYF	TGTGCCAGTAGTCGTGGGGTCGGACCCCAGGGCGAGCAGTACTTC
15	TRBD2	once	TRBV7-9	TRBJ2-7	CASRAGERLTYEQYF	TGTGCCAGCAGGGCGGGGGAGCGATTAACCTACGAGCAGTACTTC
15	NA	NA	TRBV7-2	TRBJ2-2	CASSLQGPNTGELFF	TGTGCCAGCAGCTTACAGGGGCCGAACACCGGGGAGCTGTTTTTT
13	TRBD1	NA	TRBV27	TRBJ2-7	CASRTGTSYEQYF	TGTGCCAGCAGGACAGGGACCTCCTACGAGCAGTACTTC
19	NA	NA	TRBV21-1	TRBJ2-7	CASSPDRGTSGKGPYEQYF	TGTGCCAGCAGCCCAGACAGAGGGACTAGCGGGAAGGGCCCCTACGAGCAGTACTTC
15	TRBD1	NA	TRBV2	TRBJ1-4	CASRKQGAANEKLFF	TGTGCCAGCAGGAAACAGGGGGCAGCTAATGAAAAACTGTTTTTT
15	TRBD1	NA	TRBV6-5	TRBJ2-7	CASSYRSGGLYEQYF	TGTGCCAGCAGTTACCGGTCAGGGGGTCTCTACGAGCAGTACTTC
15	NA	NA	TRBV9	TRBJ1-2	CASSLDRDRLYGYTF	TGTGCCAGCAGCCTGGACAGAGATCGACTCTATGGCTACACCTTC
15	NA	NA	TRBV19	TRBJ1-5	CASSIVEGAGQPQHF	TGTGCCAGTAGTATAGTGGAGGGCGCGGGGCAGCCCCAGCATTTT
12	NA	NA	TRBV7-7	TRBJ1-1	CASSLEETEAFF	TGTGCTAGCAGCCTGGAGGAGACTGAAGCTTTCTTT
14	NA	NA	TRBV27	TRBJ1-3	CASRPGGIRNTIYF	TGTGCCAGCAGGCCTGGGGGAATCAGAAACACCATATATTTT
13	NA	NA	TRBV5-1	TRBJ1-2	CASSEQGNYGYTF	TGCGCCAGCAGCGAGCAGGGGAACTATGGCTACACCTTC
14	TRBD2	NA	TRBV9	TRBJ2-5	CASSVEGTSGTQYF	TGTGCCAGCAGCGTAGAAGGGACTAGCGGGACCCAGTACTTC
13	TRBD2	NA	TRBV28	TRBJ2-5	CASSGRGKETQYF	TGTGCCAGCAGCGGGAGGGGTAAAGAGACCCAGTACTTC
16	TRBD1	NA	TRBV2	TRBJ2-3	CASSNHQGALADTQYF	TGTGCCAGCAGTAACCATCAGGGGGCTCTTGCAGATACGCAGTATTTT
12	NA	once	TRBV21-1	TRBJ1-2	CASSPVSYGYTF	TGTGCCAGCAGTCCAGTTTCGTATGGCTACACCTTC
14	NA	NA	TRBV7-2	TRBJ2-7	CASSLGGASYEQYF	TGTGCCAGCAGCCTCGGGGGTGCCTCCTACGAGCAGTACTTC